One sample yielded the 24 T cell receptor beta chains listed below, sequenced in a study of blood T cell repertoires in COVID-19. Sequenced by immunoSEQ multiplex PCR; TCRdb stores in-frame clones only, minus some. The sample contains approximately 220,000 clones, 85% of which appear only once. Sequencing was carried out using PBMCs or T cells enriched from blood (not recorded which). The receptors originated from a man aged 35 to 55 who had recovered from COVID-19.

The chain joins TRBV5-1 to TRBJ2-3, with TRBD2 matching 8 bases. The CDR3 covers 14 residues. Germline lookup yields CDR1 SGHRS and CDR2 YFSETQ. V shed 1 base and J 6 bases; nucleotides not matched to a gene: 4. Here the CDR3 DNA reads TGCGCCAGCAGCTTGTACGGGAGGGACGATACGCAGTATTTT. Translating gives CASSLYGRDDTQYF.

The CDR3 is CASSIRFFGQGQGPQHF. DNA for the CDR3: TGTGCCAGTAGTATTAGATTCTTCGGACAAGGCCAGGGGCCCCAGCATTTT. The rearrangement links TRBV19 to TRBJ1-5, with D tentatively TRBD1 (5 bases). Germline CDR1 LNHDA, CDR2 SQIVND (reference sequence). This CDR3 is 17 amino acids long. V was pared by 3 bases and J by 9 bases, with 24 bases between.

The chain joins TRBV9 to TRBJ2-2; 12 positions match TRBD2. CDR3 length: 14 amino acids. Germline V gives CDR1 SGDLS, CDR2 YYNGEE. The V gene end was trimmed by 0 bases and the J gene end by 11 bases; junction bases not matched to a gene: 2. This chain's CDR3 is CASSVVLAGGELFF. The CDR3 DNA reads TGTGCCAGCAGCGTAGTACTAGCGGGAGGTGAGCTGTTTTTT.

The genes are TRBV27 and TRBJ2-1, with TRBD1 matching over 8 bases. This CDR3 is built from 16 residues. Trimming took 3 bases from V and 4 from J; bases not matched to a gene: 8. Per germline, CDR1 MNHEY and CDR2 SMNVEV (reference sequence). The CDR3 is CASSLIRQGNYNEQFF. CDR3 DNA sequence: TGTGCCAGCAGTTTGATTAGACAGGGGAATTACAATGAGCAGTTCTTC.

The chain employs TRBV9 and TRBJ2-7; 10 nucleotides line up with TRBD2. Germline V gene data show CDR1 as SGDLS and CDR2 as YYNGEE. The ends lost 3 bases at V and 3 bases at J; junction bases unmatched: 9. CDR3 length: 16 amino acids. CDR3 residues: CASSAGRTSGFYEQYF. CDR3 DNA: TGTGCCAGCAGCGCGGGTCGGACTAGCGGTTTCTACGAGCAGTACTTC.

The rearrangement links TRBV9 to TRBJ2-3, with a possible D match to TRBD2 (5 bases). The V end lost 4 bases, the J end lost 0 bases, and 9 bases lay between the germline ends. The germline CDR1 and CDR2 sequences are SGDLS and YYNGEE. This CDR3 comprises 14 residues. CDR3 bases: TGTGCCAGCAGCCAGACTACTAGCACAGATACGCAGTATTTT. It yields the protein CASSQTTSTDTQYF.

The gene calls are TRBV5-1 and TRBJ2-5, with 13 bases aligning to TRBD2. CDR1 is SGHRS and CDR2 is YFSETQ in the germline V gene. V shed 4 bases, J shed 5 bases, and the junction held 5 bases outside the gene matches. The CDR3 has 15 residues. DNA for the CDR3: TGCGCCAGCAGCCCCGGACTAGCGGGAGCGGAGACCCAGTACTTC. Translating it yields CASSPGLAGAETQYF. Full variable domain (missing parts from reference TRBV5-1 and TRBJ2-5): KAGVTQTPRYLIKTRGQQVTLSCSPISGHRSVSWYQQTPGQGLQFLFEYFSETQRNKGNFPGRFSGRQFSNSRSEMNVSTLELGDSALYLCASSPGLAGAETQYFGPGTRLLVL.

The V call is TRBV29-1, the J call TRBJ1-4; weak D call: TRBD1 (6 bases). The germline V gene encodes CDR1 SQVTM and CDR2 ANQGSEA. V lost 7 bases and J lost 8, with 17 bases in between. The CDR3 spans 13 residues. CDR3 amino acids: CSGSDRIGEKLFF. The CDR3 DNA reads TGCAGCGGCTCGGACAGAATAGGGGAAAAACTGTTTTTT.

The rearrangement joins TRBV7-8 to TRBJ2-7, with D maybe TRBD2 (6 bases). The germline V gene has CDR1 SGHVS and CDR2 FQNEAQ. The CDR3 loop spans 15 amino acids. The V and J ends lost 1 base and 4 bases respectively, with 14 bases between them. The CDR3 loop reads CASSLVGGSGYEQYF. The CDR3 nucleotides read TGTGCCAGCAGCTTAGTTGGAGGGAGCGGATACGAGCAGTACTTC.

The chain recombines TRBV12-3 or TRBV12-4 with TRBJ1-2; 7 bases are shared with TRBD1. The junction had 2 bases not matched to a gene; V was cut back by 5 bases and J by 2 bases. This CDR3 has 13 residues. CDR3 region: CASSRDSNYGYTF. Written as DNA, the CDR3 is TGTGCCAGCAGTCGGGACAGCAACTATGGCTACACCTTC.

The rearrangement links TRBV7-8 to TRBJ2-5; 9 nucleotides align to TRBD2. CDR1 is SGHVS and CDR2 is FQNEAQ in the germline V gene. V gave up 0 bases and J gave up 2 bases; unmatched junction bases: 7. The CDR3 spans 17 residues. The CDR3 sequence: CASSLARLAGRQETQYF. In DNA, the CDR3 is TGTGCCAGCAGCTTAGCTCGGCTAGCGGGAAGACAAGAGACCCAGTACTTC.

This clone was detected only a few times. This sequence joins TRBV5-1 and TRBJ2-7; D is undetermined. Germline CDR1 and CDR2: SGHRS and YFSETQ. V lost 0 bases and J lost 5, with 12 bases in between. This CDR3 region has 14 residues. CDR3 loop: CASSLATLGHEQYF. In DNA form, the CDR3 reads TGCGCCAGCAGCTTGGCGACACTGGGCCACGAGCAGTACTTC.

In this sample, this clone turned up a few times. The rearrangement uses TRBV7-3 and TRBJ1-1, with D unresolved. Looked up from germline, CDR1 is SGHTA and CDR2 is FQGTGA. Deletions cut 2 bases from V and 1 base from J, with 8 bases between. The CDR3 is made up of 14 amino acids. The CDR3 is CASSLRGTNTEAFF. The CDR3 bases are TGTGCCAGCAGCTTACGGGGAACGAACACTGAAGCTTTCTTT.

DNA for the CDR3: TGTGCCAGTAAACTAGCGGGGAGCCCCAGTGCGCGGGAGCAGTTCTTC. Encoded protein: CASKLAGSPSAREQFF. The V and J genes are TRBV11-2 and TRBJ2-1; 10 nucleotides align to TRBD2. V was clipped by 9 bases and J by 10 bases; unmatched bases: 18. Germline V gene sequence: CDR1 SGHAT, CDR2 FQNNGV. This CDR3 has 16 residues.

In this sample, this clone turned up many times. The chain carries TRBV30 and TRBJ1-1; no firm D call. The germline V gene has CDR1 GTSNPN and CDR2 SVGIG (reference sequence). CDR3 length equals 12 residues. V was trimmed by 5 bases and J by 1 base, leaving 8 bases between them. CDR3 in amino acids: CAWDSGNTEAFF. The CDR3 DNA is TGTGCCTGGGACTCCGGGAACACTGAAGCTTTCTTT. Variable domain in full (rest from reference TRBV30 and TRBJ1-1): SQTIHQWPATLVQPVGSPLSLECTVEGTSNPNLYWYRQAAGRGLQLLFYSVGIGQISSEVPQNLSASRPQDRQFILSSKKLLLSDSGFYLCAWDSGNTEAFFGQGTRLTVV.

The chain recombines TRBV4-2 with TRBJ2-1; D possibly corresponds to TRBD2 (6 bases). The germline V gene has CDR1 LGHNA and CDR2 YNFKEQ. The CDR3 sequence is 15 residues long. The V and J ends lost 1 base and 5 bases respectively, with 12 bases between them. The CDR3 reads CASSQVSKRDNEQFF. The CDR3 DNA is TGTGCCAGCAGCCAAGTTTCTAAGCGGGACAATGAGCAGTTCTTC.

V and J are TRBV7-8 and TRBJ2-1; 7 bases agree with TRBD1. Germline CDR1 and CDR2: SGHVS and FQNEAQ. Germline trimming cut 5 bases from V and 4 bases from J; bases unmatched to any gene: 8. The CDR3 sequence is 15 residues long. This CDR3 is CASSIRDSIYNEQFF. The CDR3 nucleotides read TGTGCCAGCAGCATCCGGGACAGCATATACAATGAGCAGTTCTTC.

This chain uses TRBV19 with TRBJ2-1; 7 bases are a match to TRBD2. The CDR3 consists of 15 residues. V was pared by 5 bases and J by 0 bases, with 4 bases of the junction left unmatched. Germline V lookup: CDR1 LNHDA, CDR2 SQIVND (reference sequence). The CDR3: CASSVLANSYNEQFF. The CDR3 region has the DNA TGTGCCAGTAGTGTACTAGCGAACTCCTACAATGAGCAGTTCTTC.

CDR3 loop: CASSQLQGLNTEAFF. As DNA, the CDR3 is TGCGCCAGCAGCCAGTTGCAGGGCCTGAACACTGAAGCTTTCTTT. V is TRBV5-1 and J is TRBJ1-1; TRBD1 is a possible D gene (5 bases). The CDR3 totals 15 residues. From germline, CDR1 is SGHRS and CDR2 YFSETQ. Trimming removed 4 bases from V and 0 bases from J, with 13 bases in between.

The chain links TRBV7-2 to TRBJ1-1; D is unclear. Trimming left V 6 bases short and J 5 bases short, with 13 bases between. Germline CDR1 is SGHTA and CDR2 is FQGNSA. This CDR3 spans 13 amino acids. Here the CDR3 reads CASRLHFGTEAFF. The DNA for the CDR3 is TGTGCCAGCAGGCTACACTTCGGGACTGAAGCTTTCTTT.

The chain joins TRBV7-8 to TRBJ2-7; D gene uncertain. There are 14 residues in the CDR3. Germline V gene lookup returns CDR1 SGHVS and CDR2 FQNEAQ. Trimming cost V 2 bases and J 5 bases, with 13 bases left between them. CDR3 in DNA: TGTGCCAGCAGCTTAACGCTTGGTGGCAACGAGCAGTACTTC. It yields the protein CASSLTLGGNEQYF.

This chain connects TRBV3-1 (or the pseudogene TRBV3-2) to TRBJ2-5; TRBD1 matches at 9 bases. The length of the CDR3 is 14 residues. Germline V CDR1 and CDR2: LGHDT, YNNKEL (reference sequence). After removal of 3 bases from V and 6 bases from J, the junction contained 5 bases not matched to a gene. The CDR3: CASSQDRGMKTQYF. The CDR3 bases are TGTGCCAGCAGCCAGGACAGGGGTATGAAGACCCAGTACTTC.

The chain employs TRBV27 and TRBJ2-2, with D unresolved. This CDR3 is 13 amino acids long. Germline CDR1 is MNHEY and CDR2 is SMNVEV (reference sequence). With 3 bases removed from V and 6 bases from J, the gap between germline ends came to 8 bases. DNA of the CDR3: TGTGCCAGCAGTTTCCGAGAAGCCGGGGAGCTGTTTTTT. The encoded protein is CASSFREAGELFF.

The rearrangement uses TRBV2 and TRBJ2-4; 8 bases agree with TRBD2. The CDR3 covers 16 residues. Germline assignment: CDR1 SNHLY and CDR2 FYNNEI. Germline trimming cut 5 bases from V and 4 bases from J; bases unmatched to any gene: 10. CDR3 DNA: TGTGCCAGCAGTCGACAGCCGGGACTAGTAAAAAACATTCAGTACTTC. It yields the protein CASSRQPGLVKNIQYF. The full variable domain, completed using reference TRBV2 and TRBJ2-4, is EPEVTQTPSHQVTQMGQEVILRCVPISNHLYFYWYRQILGQKVEFLVSFYNNEISEKSEIFDDQFSVERPDGSNFTLKIRSTKLEDSAMYFCASSRQPGLVKNIQYFGAGTRLSVL.